This TCR beta chain was sequenced for a study of preoperative IRX-2 immunotherapy in early breast cancer. Documented treatment: preoperative locoregional IRX-2 cytokine immunotherapy. Preoperative locoregional IRX-2 cytokine immunotherapy was tested in the phase Ib source study. The CDR3 covers 16 residues. The V gene's germline CDR1 is KGHSH and CDR2 LQKENI. J was trimmed by 8 bases and V by 5 bases; bases with no gene match: 12. Clones were read by immunoSEQ multiplex PCR, and TCRdb kept only the in-frame ones, dropping some. The table records roughly 5,300 clones, roughly two thirds of them present only once.

The sequence derives from a human donor with breast cancer. The chain is built from TRBV18 and TRBJ2-1; 10 positions agree with TRBD2. The source material was tumor tissue, sampled before IRX-2 immunotherapy. The CDR3 coding sequence is TGTGCCAGCTCAGCCAGGTCGGCTAGCGGGAGCTATGAGCAGTTCTTC. It encodes CASSARSASGSYEQFF. Together with reference TRBV18 and TRBJ2-1, the CDR3 gives the full variable domain: NAGVMQNPRHLVRRRGQEARLRCSPMKGHSHVYWYRQLPEEGLKFMVYLQKENIIDESGMPKERFSAEFPKEGPSILRIQQVVRGDSAAYFCASSARSASGSYEQFFGPGTRLTVL.